This passage covers 21 T cell receptor beta chains from one sample sequenced in a study of blood T cell repertoires in COVID-19. The data were produced by immunoSEQ multiplex PCR, yet TCRdb's version contains in-frame clones alone and is incomplete. The sample consists of approximately 260,000 clones, under 90% of them appearing once. Specimen: peripheral blood. The receptors derive from a man aged 45-60 years with acute or convalescent COVID-19.

This chain's CDR3 is CASKERGQTQYF. CDR3 coding DNA: TGTGCCAGCAAAGAGCGGGGCCAGACCCAGTACTTC. This chain links TRBV2 with TRBJ2-5, with 7 bases fitting TRBD2. V lost 7 bases, J lost 6 bases, and 5 bases stayed unmatched. CDR3 length equals 12 residues. Germline loops: CDR1 SNHLY, CDR2 FYNNEI. The variable domain in full, completed from reference TRBV2 and TRBJ2-5, reads EPEVTQTPSHQVTQMGQEVILRCVPISNHLYFYWYRQILGQKVEFLVSFYNNEISEKSEIFDDQFSVERPDGSNFTLKIRSTKLEDSAMYFCASKERGQTQYFGPGTRLLVL.

V gene TRBV3-1 (or the pseudogene TRBV3-2) combines with J gene TRBJ2-7; tentative D call: TRBD2 (6 bases). CDR3 length: 15 amino acids. Germline V CDR1 and CDR2: LGHDT, YNNKEL (reference sequence). V was cut by 4 bases and J by 0 bases, with 13 bases left in between. CDR3 DNA: TGTGCCAGCAGCCCTGGGACTCGGGGCTCCTACGAGCAGTACTTC. Amino acids: CASSPGTRGSYEQYF.

The chain couples TRBV9 to TRBJ2-5; the match to TRBD2 covers 9 bases. This CDR3 has 14 residues. From germline, CDR1 is SGDLS and CDR2 YYNGEE. The V and J ends lost 3 bases and 4 bases, in that order; junction bases with no gene match: 4. The chain's CDR3 is CASSATTSGETQYF. CDR3 nucleotide sequence: TGTGCCAGCAGCGCCACGACTAGCGGAGAGACCCAGTACTTC.

The V gene is TRBV2, the J gene TRBJ1-1; D is uncertain. CDR3 size: 17 residues. The V and J ends lost 5 bases and 4 bases respectively, with 23 bases between them. The germline gives CDR1 SNHLY, CDR2 FYNNEI. The chain's CDR3 is CASSNPDSALLSTEAFF. The DNA of the CDR3 is TGTGCCAGCAGTAATCCGGACTCGGCGTTGTTGAGCACTGAAGCTTTCTTT.

V gene TRBV6-5 combines with J gene TRBJ1-4, with D uncertain. The CDR3 covers 15 residues. Germline V gives CDR1 MNHEY, CDR2 SVGAGI. Trimming shortened V by 5 bases and J by 5 bases, and 15 bases separated the two germline ends. The CDR3 spells CASSHPTLGNEKLFF. For the CDR3, the DNA is TGTGCCAGCAGTCACCCGACACTGGGCAATGAAAAACTGTTTTTT.

The J gene is TRBJ1-1, the V gene TRBV7-9, with D hard to call. Between the trimmed V and J ends, which lost 8 bases and 1 base, there was a span of 14 bases. CDR1 and CDR2 from the germline V gene are SEHNR and FQNEAQ (reference sequence). The CDR3 is 14 amino acids. The chain's CDR3 is CASGALTRNTEAFF. CDR3 sequence (DNA): TGTGCCAGCGGCGCTTTGACTCGGAACACTGAAGCTTTCTTT.

This chain joins TRBV2 and TRBJ2-1; 9 bases are a match to TRBD1. Per germline, CDR1 SNHLY and CDR2 FYNNEI. The CDR3 is 14 amino acids. Trimming took 8 bases from V and 8 from J; bases not matched to a gene: 10. The CDR3 protein is CASAGRQGGDEQFF. The CDR3 DNA reads TGTGCCAGCGCCGGTCGACAGGGGGGAGATGAGCAGTTCTTC.

The chain combines TRBV11-2 with TRBJ2-5, with D possibly being TRBD2 (5 bases). The CDR3 totals 16 residues. Trimming took 1 base from V and 5 from J, leaving 17 bases between them. The germline CDR1 and CDR2 sequences are SGHAT and FQNNGV. The CDR3 DNA reads TGTGCCAGCAGCTTAGTGTCGTACCCTCGAGGGGAGACCCAGTACTTC. It specifies CASSLVSYPRGETQYF.

About this clone: The junction and the germline gene differ at one end; a read error may be behind it. The V call is TRBV6-1, the J call TRBJ1-5, with a possible D match to TRBD1 (6 bases). Germline assignment: CDR1 MNHNS and CDR2 SASEGT. This CDR3 is 14 amino acids long. The CDR3 DNA reads as TGTGCCAGCACTGAAGGACAGAGCAATCAGCCCCAGCATTTT. It is translated as CASTEGQSNQPQHF.

CDR3 nucleotide sequence: TGTGCCAGCAGCTTTAGGACAGGGCAAGAGACCCAGTACTTC. It specifies CASSFRTGQETQYF. The chain is built from TRBV11-1 and TRBJ2-5, with TRBD1 matching 8 bases. Trimming removed 3 bases from V and 2 bases from J; junction bases left unmatched: 2. The germline V gene encodes CDR1 SGHAT and CDR2 FQDESV (reference sequence). The CDR3 totals 14 residues.

This clone was seen a single time. This chain joins TRBV11-2 and TRBJ2-1, with D possibly being TRBD1 (6 bases). The CDR3 is made up of 13 amino acids. CDR1 SGHAT and CDR2 FQNNGV come from the germline V gene. Between the trimmed V and J ends, which lost 5 bases and 12 bases, there was a span of 17 bases. This CDR3 is CASSPSPQGSQFF. CDR3 bases: TGTGCCAGCAGCCCCTCGCCACAGGGTTCGCAGTTCTTC.

V usage is TRBV3-1 (or the pseudogene TRBV3-2) and J usage is TRBJ1-1, with D uncertain. Germline values: CDR1 LGHDT, CDR2 YNNKEL (reference sequence). V dropped 4 bases and J dropped 7 bases, with 10 bases sitting between them. The CDR3 sequence is 12 residues long. For the CDR3, the DNA is TGTGCCAGCAGCCTCCTGGGCTTTGAAGCTTTCTTT. Translation gives CASSLLGFEAFF.

The genes are TRBV9 and TRBJ1-3, with D unresolved. The CDR3 covers 14 residues. CDR1 and CDR2 (germline): SGDLS, YYNGEE. V lost 4 bases and J lost 4, with 12 bases in between. The CDR3 is CASSPSPIGNTIYF. As DNA, the CDR3 is TGTGCCAGCAGCCCATCCCCCATCGGAAACACCATATATTTT.

This chain joins TRBV5-1 and TRBJ2-5; the D is unclear. The CDR3 covers 15 residues. Between the trimmed V and J ends, which lost 0 bases and 4 bases, there was a span of 13 bases. The germline V gene has CDR1 SGHRS and CDR2 YFSETQ. CDR3 sequence: CASSLVGERRETQYF. The CDR3 nucleotides are TGCGCCAGCAGCTTGGTAGGAGAGAGAAGAGAGACCCAGTACTTC.

This chain connects TRBV29-1 to TRBJ2-1; 11 nucleotides align to TRBD1. CDR1 is SQVTM, CDR2 ANQGSEA, per germline. V shed 8 bases, J shed 8 bases, and the junction held 14 bases outside the gene matches. CDR3 length: 15 residues. Written as DNA, the CDR3 is TGCAGCTCAACACCGGGGACAGGGGGAAGAGATGAGCAGTTCTTC. Translating gives CSSTPGTGGRDEQFF.

The chain uses TRBV7-3 and TRBJ1-3; 8 positions match TRBD1. There are 15 residues in the CDR3. Per the germline V gene, CDR1 is SGHTA and CDR2 is FQGTGA. Trimming at V came to 5 bases and at J to 4 bases, leaving 7 bases not matched to a gene. CDR3 sequence (DNA): TGTGCCAGCAGCCCCGGACAGGGTCGGGGAAACACCATATATTTT. This codes for CASSPGQGRGNTIYF. The variable domain in full, with the rest retrieved from reference TRBV7-3 and TRBJ1-3, is GAGVSQTPSNKVTEKGKYVELRCDPISGHTALYWYRQSLGQGPEFLIYFQGTGAADDSGLPNDRFFAVRPEGSVSTLKIQRTERGDSAVYLCASSPGQGRGNTIYFGEGSWLTVV.

The rearrangement uses TRBV11-3 and TRBJ2-7; 7 nucleotides agree with TRBD2. The ends lost 5 bases at V and 0 bases at J; junction bases unmatched: 4. Germline V CDR1 and CDR2: SGHNT, YENEEA. The CDR3 covers 14 residues. In nucleotides, the CDR3 is TGTGCCAGCAGCCCCCGGGGGGACTCCTACGAGCAGTACTTC. Translated, it gives CASSPRGDSYEQYF.

CDR3 sequence reads: CASSYSGRGYTIYF. Written as DNA, the CDR3 is TGTGCCAGCAGTTACTCGGGCAGGGGATACACCATATATTTT. This chain links TRBV6-5 with TRBJ1-3; D possibly corresponds to TRBD1 (6 bases). Trimming pared 0 bases from V and 8 bases from J, leaving 11 bases between. CDR1 and CDR2 from the germline V gene are MNHEY and SVGAGI. The CDR3 length is 14 residues.

V is TRBV19 and J is TRBJ2-7; 7 bases are a match to TRBD2. Losses at the gene ends were 1 base for V and 3 bases for J; bases not matched to a gene: 6. Germline V gene sequence: CDR1 LNHDA, CDR2 SQIVND (reference sequence). There are 15 residues in the CDR3. The CDR3 sequence is CASSIVGEGIYEQYF. In DNA form, the CDR3 reads TGTGCCAGTAGTATAGTGGGGGAGGGGATCTACGAGCAGTACTTC.

This chain connects TRBV5-4 to TRBJ2-6; a possible D gene is TRBD1 (5 bases). The germline gives CDR1 SGHNT, CDR2 YYREEE (reference sequence). This CDR3 is built from 16 residues. Trimming stripped 0 bases from V and 4 bases from J, with 11 bases between. The CDR3 DNA reads as TGTGCCAGCAGCTTGGGTAGGGGTTCGGGGGCCAACGTCCTGACTTTC. Translating gives CASSLGRGSGANVLTF.

This chain connects TRBV2 to TRBJ1-2; the D is unclear. CDR1 SNHLY and CDR2 FYNNEI come from the germline V gene. V lost 6 bases and J 5 bases, leaving 10 bases between the germline ends. The CDR3 contains 12 residues. CDR3 residues: CASSENKYGYTF. In DNA, the CDR3 is TGTGCCAGCAGCGAAAACAAGTATGGCTACACCTTC.